These T cell receptor beta chains were read from a single sample in a study of cytomegalovirus exposure and HLA in healthy donors. Produced via immunoSEQ multiplex PCR; TCRdb's table is partial and in-frame only. Of over 150,000 clones in the sample, over 75% are singletons; the top ten hold less than 3.5%. The sequenced sample consisted of PBMCs. These TCRs come from a woman aged 30 to 39 in good health and CMV-seronegative. The CDR3 runs from the conserved cysteine through the conserved F or W. Each record gives: clone size, CDR3 length, V gene, J gene, D gene, CDR3 protein, CDR3 DNA. D genes are given only for firm matches. A clone size is listed for some rows: how often the clone was seen (once, few, many), or a class if it is expanded.

few	15	TRBV5-1	TRBJ2-1	NA	CASSLSGRAYNEQFF	TGCGCCAGCAGCTTGTCGGGGAGAGCCTACAATGAGCAGTTCTTC
few	14	TRBV5-1	TRBJ2-2	NA	CASSLGLGTGELFF	TGCGCCAGCAGCTTGGGGCTAGGCACCGGGGAGCTGTTTTTT
NA	14	TRBV14	TRBJ2-5	TRBD2	CASSHLGGSETQYF	TGTGCCAGCAGCCACCTCGGGGGGTCTGAGACCCAGTACTTC
NA	12	TRBV28	TRBJ1-2	NA	CASSQTGGGYTF	TGTGCCAGCAGCCAGACCGGAGGAGGCTACACCTTC
NA	12	TRBV6-6	TRBJ1-1	TRBD1	CASRDRDTEAFF	TGTGCCAGCCGGGACAGAGACACTGAAGCTTTCTTT
NA	13	TRBV29-1	TRBJ2-2	NA	CSVATVNTGELFF	TGCAGCGTAGCGACGGTGAACACCGGGGAGCTGTTTTTT
NA	15	TRBV7-9	TRBJ1-3	NA	CASSSGVLAGNTIYF	TGTGCCAGCAGCTCGGGGGTGCTGGCTGGAAACACCATATATTTT
NA	16	TRBV10-3	TRBJ2-1	TRBD1	CAITPTTGGKLNEQFF	TGTGCCATCACCCCAACCACAGGGGGCAAGTTGAATGAGCAGTTCTTC
NA	14	TRBV5-1	TRBJ2-7	TRBD1	CARHTGGTAYEQYF	TGCGCCAGGCATACAGGGGGGACGGCCTACGAGCAGTACTTC
NA	16	TRBV4-2	TRBJ2-1	TRBD2	CASSQGLAGGPGEQFF	TGTGCCAGCAGCCAGGGACTAGCGGGGGGGCCAGGTGAGCAGTTCTTC
few	14	TRBV9	TRBJ2-1	NA	CASSPWTPYNEQFF	TGTGCCAGCAGCCCATGGACACCCTACAATGAGCAGTTCTTC
NA	14	TRBV18	TRBJ1-2	NA	CASSPQQQAYGYTF	TGTGCCAGCTCACCTCAACAGCAAGCCTATGGCTACACCTTC
NA	14	TRBV9	TRBJ2-1	TRBD2	CASSVGTSYNEQFF	TGTGCCAGCAGCGTAGGGACTAGCTACAATGAGCAGTTCTTC
NA	13	TRBV5-1	TRBJ2-2	TRBD2	CASSFREAGELFF	TGCGCCAGCAGCTTTCGGGAGGCCGGGGAGCTGTTTTTT
NA	15	TRBV7-9	TRBJ1-1	NA	CASSLAGLLNTEAFF	TGTGCCAGCAGCCTCGCGGGACTATTGAACACTGAAGCTTTCTTT
NA	15	TRBV5-1	TRBJ2-2	NA	CASSSLTGNTGELFF	TGCGCCAGCAGCTCCCTGACAGGGAACACCGGGGAGCTGTTTTTT
NA	13	TRBV7-9	TRBJ2-7	NA	CASSWIPRREQYF	TGTGCCAGCAGTTGGATCCCGAGGCGGGAGCAGTACTTC
once	14	TRBV28	TRBJ1-1	NA	CASSLLPENTEAFF	TGTGCCAGCAGTTTATTGCCAGAAAACACTGAAGCTTTCTTT
NA	15	TRBV25-1	TRBJ1-3	TRBD1	CASSTPQGAGNTIYF	TGTGCCAGCAGTACACCTCAGGGGGCAGGAAACACCATATATTTT
NA	14	TRBV7-9	TRBJ2-7	NA	CATSETGHTYEQYF	TGTGCCACCTCGGAGACAGGACATACATACGAGCAGTACTTC
NA	17	TRBV7-7	TRBJ2-1	TRBD2	CASSLGLAGSSYNEQFF	TGTGCCAGCAGCTTAGGCCTAGCGGGTAGCTCCTACAATGAGCAGTTCTTC
NA	16	TRBV28	TRBJ2-5	NA	CASSLPQGGIGETQYF	TGTGCCAGCAGTTTACCCCAGGGGGGAATCGGAGAGACCCAGTACTTC
NA	14	TRBV10-3	TRBJ2-3	TRBD2	CAIRSSGGTDTQYF	TGTGCCATCAGGAGTAGCGGGGGCACAGATACGCAGTATTTT
NA	15	TRBV2	TRBJ2-3	TRBD1	CASRGDRGRPDTQYF	TGTGCCAGCAGGGGGGACAGGGGGCGTCCAGATACGCAGTATTTT
NA	15	TRBV19	TRBJ2-7	TRBD1	CASSIGRDRGHEQYF	TGTGCCAGTAGTATAGGCCGGGACAGGGGACACGAGCAGTACTTC
NA	12	TRBV28	TRBJ2-7	NA	CASMDSSYEQYF	TGTGCCAGCATGGACAGCTCCTACGAGCAGTACTTC
NA	16	TRBV19	TRBJ2-3	TRBD2	CASTPVASGGRDTQYF	TGTGCCAGTACCCCTGTGGCTAGCGGGGGTAGAGATACGCAGTATTTT
NA	16	TRBV27	TRBJ1-4	TRBD1	CASSPTGTGVNEKLFF	TGTGCCAGCAGTCCCACTGGGACAGGGGTTAATGAAAAACTGTTTTTT
NA	14	TRBV27	TRBJ2-7	NA	CASSPYVLALEQYF	TGTGCCAGCAGTCCCTACGTGCTAGCACTAGAACAGTACTTC
NA	14	TRBV25-1	TRBJ2-3	NA	CASSEGRMTDTQYF	TGTGCCAGCAGTGAGGGGCGGATGACAGATACGCAGTATTTT
NA	15	TRBV5-1	TRBJ1-1	NA	CASSLAQTMNTEAFF	TGCGCCAGCAGCTTGGCACAAACCATGAACACTGAAGCTTTCTTT
NA	15	TRBV4-1	TRBJ1-2	NA	CASSQEGEGHYGYTF	TGCGCCAGCAGCCAAGAAGGAGAGGGTCACTATGGCTACACCTTC
few	14	TRBV2	TRBJ1-5	TRBD1	CASRDRVRDQPQHF	TGTGCCAGCAGGGACAGGGTTAGGGATCAGCCCCAGCATTTT
NA	15	TRBV9	TRBJ1-1	NA	CASSPFGQMNTEAFF	TGTGCCAGCAGCCCGTTCGGACAGATGAACACTGAAGCTTTCTTT
NA	13	TRBV11-2	TRBJ1-1	NA	CASSLARRFEAFF	TGTGCCAGCAGCTTAGCTCGGAGATTTGAAGCTTTCTTT
NA	14	TRBV10-3	TRBJ2-7	NA	CAIRYSTSSYEQYF	TGTGCCATCAGATATTCAACGAGCTCCTACGAGCAGTACTTC
NA	15	TRBV5-6	TRBJ1-4	NA	CASSRGALWDEKLFF	TGTGCCAGCAGCCGCGGCGCGTTATGGGATGAAAAACTGTTTTTT
NA	14	TRBV25-1	TRBJ1-1	NA	CASSPKLGRGEAFF	TGTGCCAGCAGTCCGAAGCTCGGGAGGGGGGAAGCTTTCTTT
NA	16	TRBV11-2	TRBJ2-1	TRBD1	CASSLRDRASYNEQFF	TGTGCCAGCAGCTTAAGGGACAGGGCATCCTACAATGAGCAGTTCTTC